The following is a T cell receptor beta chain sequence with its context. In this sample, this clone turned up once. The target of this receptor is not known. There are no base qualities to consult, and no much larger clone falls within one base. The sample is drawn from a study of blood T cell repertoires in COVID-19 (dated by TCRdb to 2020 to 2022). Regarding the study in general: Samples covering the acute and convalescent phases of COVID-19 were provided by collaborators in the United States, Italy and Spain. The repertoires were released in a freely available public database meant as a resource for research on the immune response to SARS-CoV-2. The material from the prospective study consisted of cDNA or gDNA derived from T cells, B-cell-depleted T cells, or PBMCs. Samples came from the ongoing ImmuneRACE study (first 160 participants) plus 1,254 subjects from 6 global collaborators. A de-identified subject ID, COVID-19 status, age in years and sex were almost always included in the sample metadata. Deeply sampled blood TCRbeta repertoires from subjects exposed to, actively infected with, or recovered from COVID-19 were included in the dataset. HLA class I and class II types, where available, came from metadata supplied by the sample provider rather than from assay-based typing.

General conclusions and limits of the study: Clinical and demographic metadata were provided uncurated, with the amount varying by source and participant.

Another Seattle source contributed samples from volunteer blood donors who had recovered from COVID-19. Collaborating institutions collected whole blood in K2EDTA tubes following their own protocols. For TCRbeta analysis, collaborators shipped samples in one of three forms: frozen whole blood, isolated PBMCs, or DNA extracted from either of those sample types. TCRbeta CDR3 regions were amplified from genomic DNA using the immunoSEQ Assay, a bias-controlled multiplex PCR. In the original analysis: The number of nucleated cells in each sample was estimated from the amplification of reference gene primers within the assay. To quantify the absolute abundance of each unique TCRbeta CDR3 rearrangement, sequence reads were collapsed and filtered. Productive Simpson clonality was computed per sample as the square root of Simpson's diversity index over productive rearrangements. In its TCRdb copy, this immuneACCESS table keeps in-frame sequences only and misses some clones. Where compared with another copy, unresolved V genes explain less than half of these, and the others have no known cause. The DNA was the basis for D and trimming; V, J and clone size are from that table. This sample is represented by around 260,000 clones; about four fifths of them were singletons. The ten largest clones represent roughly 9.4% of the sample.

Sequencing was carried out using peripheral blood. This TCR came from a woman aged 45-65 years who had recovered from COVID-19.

CDR3 loop: CASSNTGTGNEQYF. The sequence in DNA is TGTGCCAGCAGTAACACCGGGACAGGTAACGAGCAGTACTTC. The V and J genes are TRBV6-5 and TRBJ2-7, with TRBD1 identical over 8 junction bases. The CDR3 contains 14 residues, cysteine and phenylalanine counted. The sequence is cut down to CDR3 DNA, 42 bases in frame from base 1. CDR1 and CDR2 are read off the germline V gene as MNHEY and SVGAGI. At the junction V is shortened by 5 bases and J by 5 bases; bases outside the gene matches: 8.